Described below is a single T cell receptor (beta chain) sequence and its context. Its antigen remains undetermined. Base qualities are not recorded, but no much larger clone differs from it by a single base. The data were obtained in a study of blood T cell repertoires in COVID-19 (dated by TCRdb to 2019 to 2021). In terms of the full investigation: The collaborator samples originated in the United States, Italy and Spain and spanned the acute and convalescent phases of COVID-19. The material from the prospective study consisted of cDNA or gDNA derived from T cells, B-cell-depleted T cells, or PBMCs. The repertoires were released in a freely available public database intended as a resource for research on the immune response to SARS-CoV-2. HLA class I and class II types, where available, came from metadata supplied by the sample provider rather than from assay-based typing. Samples were obtained from the ongoing ImmuneRACE study (first 160 participants) and from over 1,000 subjects provided by 6 global collaborators. Nearly every sample came with metadata listing a de-identified subject ID, COVID-19 status, age in years and sex. The dataset comprised deeply sampled blood TCRbeta repertoires from subjects exposed to, actively infected with, or recovered from COVID-19.

The immunoSEQ Assay, a bias-controlled multiplex PCR, was used to amplify TCRbeta CDR3 regions from genomic DNA. In the authors' own workflow: Within the assay, amplification of reference gene primers was used to estimate how many nucleated cells each sample contained. To quantify the absolute abundance of each unique TCRbeta CDR3 rearrangement, sequence reads were collapsed and filtered. For each sample, productive Simpson clonality was calculated by taking the square root of Simpson's diversity index across productive rearrangements. TCRdb took this table from immuneACCESS and kept in-frame rearrangements with V and J called. Such tables lack part of the clones; where checked against another copy, unresolved V genes explain under half of the gap, and the rest is unexplained. From that table come the V and J calls and clone size; the DNA was used to work out D and trimming. The sample table contains some 120,000 clones; only one count was recorded for over 65% of them. In total, the top ten clones hold around 4% of the sample.

CDR1 and CDR2, per the germline V gene (reference sequence), are MNHNY and SVGAGI. V is pruned by 5 bases and J by 6 bases, leaving 5 bases of the junction without a gene match. From cysteine to phenylalanine, the CDR3 is 13 amino acids long. Solely the CDR3 DNA is kept, with 39 bases framed from the first base. Study-level results and caveats: The quantity of clinical and demographic metadata differed by source and by participant and was supplied without curation.

Each collaborating institution followed its own protocols to collect whole blood in K2EDTA tubes. For TCRbeta analysis, collaborators shipped samples as frozen whole blood, isolated PBMCs, or DNA extracted from either of those sample types. This TCR was recovered from a man between 60 and 75 years old with acute or convalescent COVID-19. The sequenced sample was peripheral blood. The V and J segments used are TRBV6-6 and TRBJ2-7; 9 bases in the junction line up with TRBD2. The DNA sequence follows: TGTGCCAGCAGTGTAGCGGGAGTGAGCGAGCAGTACTTC. This translates into CASSVAGVSEQYF.